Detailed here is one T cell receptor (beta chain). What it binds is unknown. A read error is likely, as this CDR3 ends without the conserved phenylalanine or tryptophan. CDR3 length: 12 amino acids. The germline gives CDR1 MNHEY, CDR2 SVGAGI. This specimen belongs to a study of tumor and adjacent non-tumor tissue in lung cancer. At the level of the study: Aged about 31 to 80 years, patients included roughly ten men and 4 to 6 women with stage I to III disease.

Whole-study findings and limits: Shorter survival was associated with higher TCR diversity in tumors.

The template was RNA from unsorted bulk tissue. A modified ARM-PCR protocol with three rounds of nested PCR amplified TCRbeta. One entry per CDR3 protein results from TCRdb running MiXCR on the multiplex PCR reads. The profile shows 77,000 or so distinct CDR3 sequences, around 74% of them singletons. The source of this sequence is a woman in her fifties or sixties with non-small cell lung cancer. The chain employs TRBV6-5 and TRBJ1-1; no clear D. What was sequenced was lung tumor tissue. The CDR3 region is CASRDGYTEAFS. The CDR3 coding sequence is TGTGCCAGCAGGGACGGGTACACCGAAGCTTTCTCT.